These 30 T cell receptor beta chains originate from one sample sequenced in a study of blood T cell repertoires in COVID-19. The repertoire was sequenced with immunoSEQ multiplex PCR; TCRdb's copy has only in-frame clones and lacks some. The sample lists 210,000 or so clones, 65% to 80% occurring once. The sequenced sample consisted of peripheral blood. The source of these receptors is a man aged 50 to 60 who had recovered from COVID-19.

About this clone: Distinct nucleotide sequences in the sample also encode this CDR3. This rearrangement joins TRBV30 to TRBJ1-5; no definite D call. Germline CDR1 and CDR2: GTSNPN and SVGIG (reference sequence). The CDR3 has 13 amino acids. The V end was cut by 1 base, the J end by 0 bases, with 4 bases between. The CDR3 region is CAWSGGSNQPQHF. As DNA, the CDR3 is TGTGCCTGGAGTGGCGGTAGCAATCAGCCCCAGCATTTT.

The V call is TRBV3-1 (or the pseudogene TRBV3-2), the J call TRBJ1-3, with TRBD1 matching over 7 bases. Germline CDR1 and CDR2: LGHDT and YNNKEL (reference sequence). The CDR3 has 17 amino acids. The junction had 7 bases not matched to a gene; V was cut back by 2 bases and J by 0 bases. CDR3 DNA: TGTGCCAGCAGCCAATTCCCGACAGGGCTCTCTGGAAACACCATATATTTT. Protein: CASSQFPTGLSGNTIYF.

The gene calls are TRBV2 and TRBJ2-5; D might be TRBD2 (5 bases). Germline CDR1 reads SNHLY; CDR2 reads FYNNEI. The CDR3 is made up of 12 amino acids. V was trimmed by 9 bases and J by 3 bases, leaving 11 bases between them. The CDR3 protein is CASRELEETQYF. The CDR3, as DNA: TGTGCCAGTAGGGAGCTTGAAGAGACCCAGTACTTC. The full variable domain, with the rest looked up from reference TRBV2 and TRBJ2-5, is EPEVTQTPSHQVTQMGQEVILRCVPISNHLYFYWYRQILGQKVEFLVSFYNNEISEKSEIFDDQFSVERPDGSNFTLKIRSTKLEDSAMYFCASRELEETQYFGPGTRLLVL.

The V call is TRBV5-1, the J call TRBJ2-1; a weak D match, TRBD2 (6 bases). The CDR3 has 16 residues. With 0 bases removed from V and 3 bases from J, the gap between germline ends came to 13 bases. Germline V gene lookup returns CDR1 SGHRS and CDR2 YFSETQ. CDR3 residues: CASSLGPTGVYNEQFF. CDR3 DNA sequence: TGCGCCAGCAGCTTGGGCCCAACGGGAGTCTACAATGAGCAGTTCTTC.

This sequence joins TRBV4-2 and TRBJ2-7; 9 bases are shared with TRBD2. Per germline, CDR1 LGHNA and CDR2 YNFKEQ. The CDR3 loop spans 17 amino acids. The V segment lost 3 bases and the J segment 6 bases; nucleotides outside the gene matches: 15. This CDR3 is CASSQDRQRAGGGEQYF. CDR3 in DNA: TGTGCCAGCAGCCAGGATCGTCAGCGAGCGGGAGGTGGCGAGCAGTACTTC.

This chain links TRBV18 with TRBJ1-2; TRBD1 aligns across 11 bases. The germline CDR1 and CDR2 sequences are KGHSH and LQKENI. Trimming removed 4 bases from V and 4 bases from J; junction bases left unmatched: 5. This CDR3 is 15 amino acids long. The CDR3, as DNA: TGTGCCAGCTCACAAGGACAGGGGGCAAGCTATGGCTACACCTTC. Amino acids: CASSQGQGASYGYTF.

The chain is built from TRBV5-1 and TRBJ2-7, with D perhaps TRBD1 (6 bases). The CDR3 consists of 16 residues. V lost 0 bases to trimming and J lost 2 bases, with 15 bases between them. Germline CDR1 and CDR2: SGHRS and YFSETQ. The CDR3 protein is CASSLVASGGTYEQYF. As DNA, the CDR3 is TGCGCCAGCAGCTTGGTGGCTAGTGGGGGCACCTACGAGCAGTACTTC.

The V gene is TRBV5-6, the J gene TRBJ2-7; TRBD1 matches 10 bases. Germline assignment: CDR1 SGHDT and CDR2 YYEEEE. V gave up 4 bases and J gave up 6 bases; unmatched junction bases: 7. CDR3 length: 14 residues. The CDR3 DNA is TGTGCCAGCAGCCCAGACAGGGGGCTAAGCGAGCAGTACTTC. Its translation: CASSPDRGLSEQYF.

This rearrangement joins TRBV7-3 to TRBJ2-2, with a tentative D call TRBD1 (5 bases). The CDR3 totals 15 residues. Per germline, CDR1 SGHTA and CDR2 FQGTGA. V lost 0 bases to trimming and J lost 7 bases, with 12 bases between them. The CDR3 region is CASSLTSGSIGELFF. CDR3 DNA sequence: TGTGCCAGCAGCTTAACTTCAGGGTCTATCGGGGAGCTGTTTTTT. Looking up the rest from reference TRBV7-3 and TRBJ2-2 gives the full variable domain: GAGVSQTPSNKVTEKGKYVELRCDPISGHTALYWYRQSLGQGPEFLIYFQGTGAADDSGLPNDRFFAVRPEGSVSTLKIQRTERGDSAVYLCASSLTSGSIGELFFGEGSRLTVL.

CDR3 in DNA: TGTGCCAGCAGCTCTCGGTCGGGGGTATTCACTGAAGCTTTCTTT. Encoded protein: CASSSRSGVFTEAFF. The V and J genes are TRBV7-2 and TRBJ1-1, with D perhaps matching TRBD1 (5 bases). Germline CDR1 and CDR2: SGHTA and FQGNSA. V was shortened by 4 bases and J by 4 bases, with 16 bases between the two germline ends. This CDR3 region has 15 residues.

The V gene is TRBV4-3, the J gene TRBJ2-1, with 8 nucleotides matching TRBD2. The CDR3 is 19 residues long. The trim removed 0 bases at V and 1 base at J, leaving 11 bases unmatched. Germline assignment: CDR1 LGHNA and CDR2 YSLEER. The CDR3 reads CASSQDLGLAGYSYNEQFF. Here the CDR3 DNA reads TGCGCCAGCAGCCAAGATCTGGGGCTAGCGGGTTATTCCTACAATGAGCAGTTCTTC.

The chain recombines TRBV5-3 with TRBJ2-7; TRBD2 matches 12 bases. TRBV5-3 is flagged as an ORF with uncertain function. The J segment lost 1 base and the V segment lost 3 bases, leaving 2 bases of the junction unmatched. The CDR3 runs to 15 residues. CDR3 in amino acids: CARSSTSGSSYEQYF. The CDR3 DNA reads TGTGCCAGAAGCTCGACTAGCGGGAGTTCCTACGAGCAGTACTTC.

This chain joins TRBV5-1 and TRBJ1-2, with unresolved D. Trimming left V 0 bases short and J 4 bases short, with 10 bases between. CDR1 is SGHRS, CDR2 YFSETQ, per germline. This CDR3 comprises 14 residues. The CDR3 DNA follows: TGCGCCAGCAGCTTGGAGTTGGGCACCTATGGCTACACCTTC. Its protein is CASSLELGTYGYTF. Using reference TRBV5-1 and TRBJ1-2 for the parts outside the CDR3, the full variable domain is KAGVTQTPRYLIKTRGQQVTLSCSPISGHRSVSWYQQTPGQGLQFLFEYFSETQRNKGNFPGRFSGRQFSNSRSEMNVSTLELGDSALYLCASSLELGTYGYTFGSGTRLTVV.

V gene TRBV28 combines with J gene TRBJ1-6; D is possibly TRBD1 (5 bases). The ends were cut back, 6 bases at V and 7 bases at J, with 16 bases in the middle. Germline V CDR1 and CDR2: MDHEN, SYDVKM. The CDR3 is 15 amino acids. Here the CDR3 DNA reads TGTGCCAGCAGCCGACAGAGGAGCGGGAATTCACCCCTCCACTTT. Its translation: CASSRQRSGNSPLHF.

The J gene is TRBJ2-1, the V gene TRBV5-8; 11 bases are shared with TRBD2. The germline CDR1 and CDR2 sequences are SGHTS and YDEGEE. The length of the CDR3 is 15 residues. The ends lost 5 bases at V and 8 bases at J; junction bases unmatched: 9. The CDR3 sequence: CASRPLAGGSYEQFF. The CDR3 DNA is TGTGCCAGCAGACCTCTAGCGGGAGGTTCCTATGAGCAGTTCTTC.

The chain links TRBV9 to TRBJ2-5; 8 bases map to TRBD2. Germline assignment: CDR1 SGDLS and CDR2 YYNGEE. Losses at the gene ends were 4 bases for V and 1 base for J; bases not matched to a gene: 6. This CDR3 has 15 residues. CDR3 nucleotides: TGTGCCAGCAGCCTACTAGCGGATCTCCAAGAGACCCAGTACTTC. Translation: CASSLLADLQETQYF. Variable domain in full (rest from reference TRBV9 and TRBJ2-5): DSGVTQTPKHLITATGQRVTLRCSPRSGDLSVYWYQQSLDQGLQFLIQYYNGEERAKGNILERFSAQQFPDLHSELNLSSLELGDSALYFCASSLLADLQETQYFGPGTRLLVL.

As DNA, the CDR3 is TGTGCCAGCAGTCCCCGGACAGGGAATGTTCCGAATGAGCAGTTCTTC. Its protein is CASSPRTGNVPNEQFF. This chain connects TRBV27 to TRBJ2-1; TRBD1 aligns across 8 bases. The J segment lost 7 bases and the V segment lost 5 bases, leaving 13 bases of the junction unmatched. CDR3 size: 16 residues. Germline CDR1 reads MNHEY; CDR2 reads SMNVEV (reference sequence).

The chain couples TRBV4-3 to TRBJ2-6; TRBD2 aligns across 7 bases. J gave up 3 bases and V 2 bases, and 13 bases lay outside the gene matches. The CDR3 consists of 19 residues. The germline V gene has CDR1 LGHNA and CDR2 YSLEER. The CDR3 region has the DNA TGCGCCAGCAGCCAACGGACTGGGACGGGGGGAGATGGGGCCAACGTCCTGACTTTC. Its protein is CASSQRTGTGGDGANVLTF.

This chain connects TRBV4-2 to TRBJ2-7; 7 bases match TRBD2. There are 14 residues in the CDR3. Germline CDR1 is LGHNA and CDR2 is YNFKEQ. With V trimmed by 5 bases and J by 1 base, 5 bases remained unmatched. CDR3 DNA: TGTGCCAGCAGCAATACGGGAGGTTCCTACGAGCAGTACTTC. This gives the protein CASSNTGGSYEQYF.

The chain carries TRBV3-1 (or the pseudogene TRBV3-2) and TRBJ2-3; D is unresolved. Germline V gives CDR1 LGHDT, CDR2 YNNKEL (reference sequence). Deletions cut 8 bases from V and 6 bases from J, with 12 bases between. The CDR3 length is 12 residues. The CDR3 nucleotides are TGTGCCAGCGGGCCCCCCGGTGATACGCAGTATTTT. As protein: CASGPPGDTQYF.

The chain joins TRBV20-1 to TRBJ1-1; D uncertain. The CDR3 sequence is 11 residues long. V was shortened by 5 bases and J by 1 base, with 5 bases between the two germline ends. Germline CDR1 is DFQATT and CDR2 is SNEGSKA (reference sequence). The CDR3 DNA reads as TGCAGTGCTCTCAGGAACACTGAAGCTTTCTTT. It is translated as CSALRNTEAFF.

The genes are TRBV19 and TRBJ2-1; perhaps TRBD2 as D (6 bases). V was shortened by 5 bases and J by 0 bases, with 26 bases between the two germline ends. This CDR3 contains 20 residues. Germline assignment: CDR1 LNHDA and CDR2 SQIVND (reference sequence). The CDR3 spells CASSGLSPVVAGSSYNEQFF. CDR3 in DNA: TGTGCCAGTAGTGGTTTGTCTCCGGTTGTGGCGGGGAGCTCCTACAATGAGCAGTTCTTC.

The V call is TRBV7-3, the J call TRBJ2-7; possible D gene TRBD2, 5 bases. Germline CDR1 SGHTA, CDR2 FQGTGA. V gave up 5 bases and J gave up 2 bases, with 13 bases separating them. CDR3 length: 14 residues. The CDR3 DNA sequence: TGTGCCAGCAGCCCCTCACTAGGTACCTACGAGCAGTACTTC. Amino acids: CASSPSLGTYEQYF.

The chain links TRBV30 to TRBJ1-6; 7 bases align to TRBD1. This CDR3 comprises 13 residues. CDR1 GTSNPN and CDR2 SVGIG come from the germline V gene (reference sequence). V lost 2 bases, J lost 14 bases, and 9 bases stayed unmatched. CDR3 sequence reads: CAWSKQGQSALHF. CDR3 DNA sequence: TGTGCCTGGAGTAAACAGGGACAGTCGGCCCTCCACTTT.

This clone was found once. The genes are TRBV20-1 and TRBJ2-5; a possible D gene is TRBD2 (6 bases). CDR1 and CDR2 (germline): DFQATT, SNEGSKA (reference sequence). CDR3 size: 16 residues. Between the trimmed V and J ends, which lost 3 bases and 2 bases, there was a span of 19 bases. The CDR3 loop is CSASYPNLADQETQYF. Here the CDR3 DNA reads TGCAGTGCTAGTTATCCAAATTTAGCGGATCAAGAGACCCAGTACTTC.

The rearrangement uses TRBV9 and TRBJ2-3; D is perhaps TRBD1 (6 bases). The V gene lost 0 bases and the J gene lost 8 bases, with 16 bases spanning the gap. This CDR3 is 15 amino acids long. Germline V gene lookup returns CDR1 SGDLS and CDR2 YYNGEE. CDR3 amino acids: CASSVDGGVYATQYF. The CDR3 DNA is TGTGCCAGCAGCGTAGATGGGGGCGTCTATGCTACGCAGTATTTT.

This sequence joins TRBV9 and TRBJ2-1; weak D call: TRBD2 (6 bases). Trimming cost V 0 bases and J 6 bases, with 19 bases left between them. The CDR3 runs 17 residues. Per germline, CDR1 SGDLS and CDR2 YYNGEE. CDR3 in amino acids: CASSVVGEDVLGNEQFF. The DNA of the CDR3 is TGTGCCAGCAGCGTAGTGGGGGAGGACGTTTTGGGCAATGAGCAGTTCTTC.

The chain links TRBV29-1 to TRBJ1-2; D is possibly TRBD1 (6 bases). The germline V gene has CDR1 SQVTM and CDR2 ANQGSEA. V dropped 6 bases and J dropped 6 bases, with 11 bases sitting between them. CDR3 length: 11 amino acids. CDR3 protein: CSVPGQNGYTF. In DNA form, the CDR3 reads TGCAGCGTCCCCGGACAGAATGGCTACACCTTC.

The chain joins TRBV14 to TRBJ2-1, with 7 bases identical to TRBD1. V lost 3 bases, J lost 10 bases, and 6 bases stayed unmatched. The CDR3 length is 13 residues. The V gene's germline CDR1 is SGHDN and CDR2 FVKESK. This chain's CDR3 is CASSHNNRGEQFF. The CDR3 nucleotides read TGTGCCAGCAGCCACAATAACAGGGGCGAGCAGTTCTTC.

This clone was picked up one time. The chain has TRBV2 and TRBJ1-5; 9 nucleotides match TRBD1. This CDR3 contains 14 residues. V lost 5 bases, J lost 4 bases, and 3 bases stayed unmatched. CDR1 and CDR2 (germline): SNHLY, FYNNEI. The CDR3 coding sequence is TGTGCCAGCAGTTGGACAGGGGCTAATCAGCCCCAGCATTTT. Translation: CASSWTGANQPQHF.